The 7 T cell receptor beta chains listed next were all sequenced from one sample in a study of cytomegalovirus exposure and HLA in healthy donors. PCR was performed using 60 Vbeta and 13 Jbeta primers. Sequenced by immunoSEQ multiplex PCR; TCRdb stores in-frame clones only, minus some. This sample has roughly 160,000 clones, with about four fifths found just once. The sample taken for sequencing was PBMCs. These receptors were taken from a male donor in good health and CMV-seropositive.

This clone has a handful of counts. The J gene is TRBJ2-2, the V gene TRBV20-1, with D unresolved. Germline CDR1 is DFQATT and CDR2 is SNEGSKA (reference sequence). The CDR3 runs 11 residues. The V gene lost 5 bases and the J gene lost 6 bases, with 7 bases spanning the gap. CDR3 protein: CSASRPGELFF. CDR3 sequence (DNA): TGCAGTGCTTCGCGGCCCGGGGAGCTGTTTTTT.

V usage is TRBV7-2 and J usage is TRBJ1-3; tentative D call: TRBD1 (6 bases). V was shortened by 3 bases and J by 5 bases, with 14 bases between the two germline ends. This CDR3 is 15 amino acids long. The germline CDR1 and CDR2 sequences are SGHTA and FQGNSA. CDR3 coding DNA: TGTGCCAGCAGCTTGCCGGCAGGGGAACGAAACACCATATATTTT. Amino acids: CASSLPAGERNTIYF.

The gene calls are TRBV30 and TRBJ1-3; D not resolved. This CDR3 has 15 amino acids. V was clipped by 2 bases and J by 0 bases, with 11 bases between them. Germline CDR1 GTSNPN, CDR2 SVGIG (reference sequence). CDR3 amino acids: CAWSRGRSSGNTIYF. DNA for the CDR3: TGTGCCTGGAGTCGCGGTCGAAGCTCTGGAAACACCATATATTTT.

The V and J genes are TRBV5-6 and TRBJ2-5; 14 bases align to TRBD2. From germline, CDR1 is SGHDT and CDR2 YYEEEE. J lost 4 bases, V lost 4 bases, and 9 bases had no gene match. The CDR3 loop spans 17 amino acids. The CDR3 DNA follows: TGTGCCAGCAGCCCGCGACTAGCGGGGGGGCGGGGAGAGACCCAGTACTTC. The encoded protein is CASSPRLAGGRGETQYF.

The genes are TRBV10-3 and TRBJ1-5, with unresolved D. CDR1 is ENHRY, CDR2 SYGVKD, per germline. CDR3 length: 16 residues. The germline V and J ends were trimmed by 3 bases and 6 bases, with 18 bases remaining between them. The CDR3 is CAISDSLEGLSQPQHF. The CDR3 DNA is TGTGCCATCAGTGATTCGTTGGAGGGATTGAGTCAGCCCCAGCATTTT.

The chain recombines TRBV7-2 with TRBJ1-3, with D maybe TRBD1 (5 bases). Trimming removed 9 bases at V and 3 bases at J, with 15 bases between. Per germline, CDR1 SGHTA and CDR2 FQGNSA. This CDR3 spans 14 amino acids. CDR3 nucleotides: TGTGCCAGTACCTCAGGGATCGGTGGAAACACCATATATTTT. Amino acids: CASTSGIGGNTIYF.

This clone came up once. The CDR3 region is CASTRGTGGRNGYTF. CDR3 DNA sequence: TGCGCCAGCACCAGAGGGACAGGGGGTAGGAATGGCTACACCTTC. This chain connects TRBV4-1 to TRBJ1-2, with 11 bases lining up with TRBD1. The CDR3 runs 15 residues. Germline assignment: CDR1 MGHRA and CDR2 YSYEKL. Unmatched junction bases numbered 10, after V lost 7 bases and J lost 6 bases.